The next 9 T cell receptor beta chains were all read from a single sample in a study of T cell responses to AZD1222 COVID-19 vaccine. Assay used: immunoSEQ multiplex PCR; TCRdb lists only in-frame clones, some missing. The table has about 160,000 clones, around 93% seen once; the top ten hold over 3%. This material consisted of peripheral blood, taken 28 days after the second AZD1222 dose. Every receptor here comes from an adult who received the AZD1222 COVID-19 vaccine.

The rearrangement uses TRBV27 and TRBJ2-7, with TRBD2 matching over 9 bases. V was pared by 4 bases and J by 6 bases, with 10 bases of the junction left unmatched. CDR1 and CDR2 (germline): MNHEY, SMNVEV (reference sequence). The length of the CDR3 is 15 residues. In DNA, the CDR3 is TGTGCCAGCAGTTCGTCGAGCGGGGGGCGGGGCGAGCAGTACTTC. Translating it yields CASSSSSGGRGEQYF.

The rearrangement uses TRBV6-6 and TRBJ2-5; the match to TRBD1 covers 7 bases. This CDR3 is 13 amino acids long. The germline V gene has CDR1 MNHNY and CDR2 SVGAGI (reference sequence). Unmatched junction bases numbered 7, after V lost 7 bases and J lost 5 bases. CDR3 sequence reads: CASTTGARETQYF. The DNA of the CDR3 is TGTGCCAGCACCACAGGGGCTCGGGAGACCCAGTACTTC.

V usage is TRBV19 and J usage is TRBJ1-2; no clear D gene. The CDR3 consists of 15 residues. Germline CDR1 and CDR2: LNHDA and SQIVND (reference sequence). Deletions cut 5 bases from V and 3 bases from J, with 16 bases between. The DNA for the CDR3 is TGTGCCAGTAGTTCTAACCGGGTGTTGGACTATGGCTACACCTTC. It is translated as CASSSNRVLDYGYTF.

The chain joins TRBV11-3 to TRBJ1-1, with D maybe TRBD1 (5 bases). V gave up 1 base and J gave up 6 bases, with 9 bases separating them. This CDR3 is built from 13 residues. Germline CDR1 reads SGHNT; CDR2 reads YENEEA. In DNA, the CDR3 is TGTGCCAGCAGCTTAGTTCGGGGGGCTGAAGCTTTCTTT. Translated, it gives CASSLVRGAEAFF. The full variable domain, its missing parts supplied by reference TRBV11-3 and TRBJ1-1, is EAGVVQSPRYKIIEKKQPVAFWCNPISGHNTLYWYLQNLGQGPELLIRYENEEAVDDSQLPKDRFSAERLKGVDSTLKIQPAELGDSAVYLCASSLVRGAEAFFGQGTRLTVV.

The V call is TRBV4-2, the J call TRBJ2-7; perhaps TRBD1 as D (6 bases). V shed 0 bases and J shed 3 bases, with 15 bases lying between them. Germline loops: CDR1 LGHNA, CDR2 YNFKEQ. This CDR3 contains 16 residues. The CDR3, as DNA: TGTGCCAGCAGCCAAGAAACAGGGCTTCCCAACTACGAGCAGTACTTC. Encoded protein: CASSQETGLPNYEQYF.

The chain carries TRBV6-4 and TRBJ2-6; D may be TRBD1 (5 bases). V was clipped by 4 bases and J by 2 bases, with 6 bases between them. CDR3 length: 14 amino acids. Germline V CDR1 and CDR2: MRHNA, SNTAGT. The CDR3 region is CASSGTTGANVLTF. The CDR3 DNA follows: TGTGCCAGCAGTGGGACAACTGGGGCCAACGTCCTGACTTTC.

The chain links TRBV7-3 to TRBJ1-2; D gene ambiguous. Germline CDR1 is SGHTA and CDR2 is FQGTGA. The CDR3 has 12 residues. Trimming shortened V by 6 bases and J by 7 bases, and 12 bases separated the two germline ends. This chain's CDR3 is CASSYEGFGYTF. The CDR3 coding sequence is TGTGCCAGCAGTTATGAAGGGTTTGGCTACACCTTC.

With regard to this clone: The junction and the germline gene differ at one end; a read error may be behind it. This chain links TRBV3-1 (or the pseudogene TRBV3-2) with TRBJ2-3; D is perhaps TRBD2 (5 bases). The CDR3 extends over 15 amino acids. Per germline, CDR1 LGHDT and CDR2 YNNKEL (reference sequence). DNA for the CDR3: TGTGCCAGCGGCCAAGTGGGAGCGGGCACAGATACGCAGTATTTT. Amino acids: CASGQVGAGTDTQYF.

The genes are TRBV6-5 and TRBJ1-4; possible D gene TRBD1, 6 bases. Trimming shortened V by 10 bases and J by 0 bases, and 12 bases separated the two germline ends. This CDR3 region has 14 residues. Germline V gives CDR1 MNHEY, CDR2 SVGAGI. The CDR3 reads CATEQGATNEKLFF. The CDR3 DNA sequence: TGTGCCACCGAACAGGGTGCAACTAATGAAAAACTGTTTTTT.